The rows below give T cell receptor beta chains drawn from one sample of a study of T-cell reconstitution after alpha-beta-depleted transplantation in children. Each CDR3 protein is one row after TCRdb ran MiXCR on the PCR reads. The table lists 450,000 to 600,000 distinct CDR3 sequences, about 17% of them singletons. The sample in question was PBMCs from the stem cell graft donor, obtained from the stem cell graft. The receptors originated from a human donor who donated a stem cell graft to a child with acute lymphoblastic leukemia. Each CDR3 is given with its conserved first and last residue. The D gene is left open where the match is weak. A row's size may be missing; if present it is once, few, many or a size class.

V gene	D gene	clone size	J gene	CDR3 length	CDR3 DNA	CDR3 protein
TRBV2	TRBD1	few	TRBJ1-4	16	TGTGCCAGCAGTGAAGCGCCGGGACAGGTTAATGAAAAACTGTTTTTT	CASSEAPGQVNEKLFF
TRBV7-9	NA	NA	TRBJ1-1	12	TGTGCCAGCAGCTCGACCGGGAATGAAGCTTTCTTT	CASSSTGNEAFF
TRBV5-1	TRBD1	few	TRBJ1-1	16	TGCGCCAGCAGCTTCCGACAGGGGGTAGTTGACACTGAAGCTTTCTTT	CASSFRQGVVDTEAFF
TRBV5-1	TRBD1	once	TRBJ2-7	15	TGCGCCAGCAGCTACTCCGGGACAGACGCCTACGAGCAGTACTTC	CASSYSGTDAYEQYF
TRBV3-1	NA	NA	TRBJ2-6	17	TGTGCCAGCAGCCAAGCCCCCAAAAGCTCTGGGGCCAACGTCCTGACTTTC	CASSQAPKSSGANVLTF
TRBV20-1	NA	NA	TRBJ1-3	15	TGCAGTGCTAGAGTTGATGTCATGGTTGGAAACACCATATATTTT	CSARVDVMVGNTIYF
TRBV5-1	NA	few	TRBJ2-3	14	TGCGCCAGCAGCTTGTTGCGGGCCACAGATACGCAGTATTTT	CASSLLRATDTQYF
TRBV20-1	TRBD1	NA	TRBJ2-7	16	TGCAGTGCTAGAAATTTACCGGGACAGGCAAGCTACGAGCAGTACTTC	CSARNLPGQASYEQYF
TRBV13	NA	NA	TRBJ2-1	13	TGTGCCAGCAGATTTACTAGCAACAATGAGCAGTTCTTC	CASRFTSNNEQFF
TRBV2	NA	few	TRBJ2-5	16	TGTGCCAGCGGTTTGGCGTCAGGGGAGGTGCAAGAGACCCAGTACTTC	CASGLASGEVQETQYF
TRBV13	TRBD1	many	TRBJ1-1	19	TGTGCCAGCAGCTTCACTCCGGGACAGGGGTTAGGAATGAACACTGAAGCTTTCTTT	CASSFTPGQGLGMNTEAFF
TRBV20-1	NA	few	TRBJ1-2	15	TGCAGTGCTACCACGCTTGGACTGAAAAACTATGGCTACACCTTC	CSATTLGLKNYGYTF
TRBV5-4	NA	NA	TRBJ1-2	14	TGTGCCAGCAGCTTTATCACAGAGGACTATGGCTACACCTTC	CASSFITEDYGYTF
TRBV5-1	NA	NA	TRBJ2-3	18	TGCGCCAGCAGCTTGGCCTTAAGGGCAAGCCCTAGCACAGATACGCAGTATTTT	CASSLALRASPSTDTQYF
TRBV15	NA	NA	TRBJ1-1	15	TGTGCCACCCACCCGAGAGGTAGGGACTCGTCGACAGCTTTCTTT	CATHPRGRDSSTAFF
TRBV5-1	NA	few	TRBJ1-2	16	TGCGCCAGCAGCTTGGCCCCCGGGGGATTCAGGGATGGCTACACCTTC	CASSLAPGGFRDGYTF
TRBV11-2	TRBD2	NA	TRBJ2-1	17	TGTGCCAGCAGCCCGCCGCTGGCTAGCGGGATCTACAATGAGCAGTTCTTC	CASSPPLASGIYNEQFF
TRBV5-6	TRBD2	few	TRBJ2-1	15	TGTGCCAGCAGCTTGGCGACTAGCGGCTACAATGAGCAGTTCTTC	CASSLATSGYNEQFF
TRBV2	NA	few	TRBJ2-1	14	TGTGCCAGCACCTTTTTCCAGGGGATCAATGAGCAGTTCTTC	CASTFFQGINEQFF
TRBV6-5	TRBD1	once	TRBJ1-2	17	TGTGCCAGCAGTTACTCGGGCTGGACAGGGGCTAACTATGGCTACACCTTC	CASSYSGWTGANYGYTF
TRBV4-1	TRBD1	NA	TRBJ2-3	17	TGCGCCAGCAGCCAAGATCCAGGGGGCTTAAGGACAGATACGCAGTATTTT	CASSQDPGGLRTDTQYF
TRBV10-3	NA	few	TRBJ2-2	17	TGTGCCATCAGCCCATCAAACAGCTACTCGAACACCGGGGAGCTGTTTTTT	CAISPSNSYSNTGELFF
TRBV3-1	TRBD2	NA	TRBJ2-1	15	TGTGCCAGCAGCCAAGATACTAGCGGAGGTACCGGGCAGTTCTTC	CASSQDTSGGTGQFF
TRBV7-8	TRBD2	NA	TRBJ2-7	14	TGTGCCAGCAGCTTAATCGGGAGGGCCTACGAGCAGTACTTC	CASSLIGRAYEQYF
TRBV20-1	NA	few	TRBJ1-1	12	TGCAGTGCTAGACCACCACACACTGAAGCTTTCTTT	CSARPPHTEAFF
TRBV11-2	NA	few	TRBJ2-5	13	TGTGCCAGCAGCCCCGCTAGTCTTGAGACCCAGTACTTC	CASSPASLETQYF
TRBV5-1	NA	few	TRBJ2-5	13	TGCGCCAGCAGCCTGGACAGCGAAGAGACCCAGTACTTC	CASSLDSEETQYF
TRBV18	TRBD1	NA	TRBJ1-4	17	TGTGCCAGCTCACGACTCGACAGGGGCCCAACTAATGAAAAACTGTTTTTT	CASSRLDRGPTNEKLFF
TRBV11-1	TRBD2	few	TRBJ2-1	18	TGTGCCAGCAGCTTTATTGTCACACCGACTAGCGGGAGAAATGAGCAGTTCTTC	CASSFIVTPTSGRNEQFF
TRBV5-6	NA	NA	TRBJ1-2	16	TGTGCCAGCAGCTTAATAAGACAGGAGGCTAACTATGGCTACACCTTC	CASSLIRQEANYGYTF
TRBV4-1	TRBD1	few	TRBJ1-5	16	TGCGCCAGCAGCCCTAGGACAGGGACGCGCAATCAGCCCCAGCATTTT	CASSPRTGTRNQPQHF
TRBV12-3/TRBV12-4	NA	few	TRBJ2-1	15	TGTGCCAGCAGTTTAAGGCAGGGTAGATACAATGAGCAGTTCTTC	CASSLRQGRYNEQFF